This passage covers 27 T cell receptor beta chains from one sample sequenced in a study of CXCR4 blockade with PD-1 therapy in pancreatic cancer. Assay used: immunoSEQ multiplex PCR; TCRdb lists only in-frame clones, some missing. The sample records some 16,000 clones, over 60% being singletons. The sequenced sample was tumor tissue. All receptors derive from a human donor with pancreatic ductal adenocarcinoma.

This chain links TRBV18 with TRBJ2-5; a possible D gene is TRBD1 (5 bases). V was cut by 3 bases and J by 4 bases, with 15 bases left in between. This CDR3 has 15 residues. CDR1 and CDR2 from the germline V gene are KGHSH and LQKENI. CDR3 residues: CASSPDQGVGETQYF. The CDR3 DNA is TGTGCCAGCTCACCGGACCAGGGTGTAGGAGAGACCCAGTACTTC. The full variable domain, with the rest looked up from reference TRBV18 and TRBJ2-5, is NAGVMQNPRHLVRRRGQEARLRCSPMKGHSHVYWYRQLPEEGLKFMVYLQKENIIDESGMPKERFSAEFPKEGPSILRIQQVVRGDSAAYFCASSPDQGVGETQYFGPGTRLLVL.

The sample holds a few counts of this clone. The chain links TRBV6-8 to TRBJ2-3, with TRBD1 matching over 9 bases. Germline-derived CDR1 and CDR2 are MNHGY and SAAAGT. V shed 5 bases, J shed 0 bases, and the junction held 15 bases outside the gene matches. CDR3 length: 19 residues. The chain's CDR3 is CASSAYRGRRTGSTDTQYF. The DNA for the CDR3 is TGTGCCAGCAGTGCCTACAGGGGGCGTAGGACGGGAAGCACAGATACGCAGTATTTT.

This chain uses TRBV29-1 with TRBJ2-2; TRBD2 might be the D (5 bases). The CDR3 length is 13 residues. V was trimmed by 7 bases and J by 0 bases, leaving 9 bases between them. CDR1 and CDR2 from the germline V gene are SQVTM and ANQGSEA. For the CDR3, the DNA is TGCAGCGCTGGACTGGCGAACACCGGGGAGCTGTTTTTT. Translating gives CSAGLANTGELFF.

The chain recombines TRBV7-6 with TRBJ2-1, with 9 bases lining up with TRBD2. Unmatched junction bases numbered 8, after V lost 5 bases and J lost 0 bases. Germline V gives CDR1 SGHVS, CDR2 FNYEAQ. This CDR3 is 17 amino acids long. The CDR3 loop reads CASSQGLALNSYNEQFF. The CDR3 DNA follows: TGTGCCAGCAGCCAGGGACTAGCTCTAAACTCCTACAATGAGCAGTTCTTC.

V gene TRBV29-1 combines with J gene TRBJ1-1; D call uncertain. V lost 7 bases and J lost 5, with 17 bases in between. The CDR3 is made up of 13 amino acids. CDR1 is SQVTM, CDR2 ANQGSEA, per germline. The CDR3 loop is CSAVTREGTEAFF. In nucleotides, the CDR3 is TGCAGCGCTGTGACGCGTGAGGGAACTGAAGCTTTCTTT.

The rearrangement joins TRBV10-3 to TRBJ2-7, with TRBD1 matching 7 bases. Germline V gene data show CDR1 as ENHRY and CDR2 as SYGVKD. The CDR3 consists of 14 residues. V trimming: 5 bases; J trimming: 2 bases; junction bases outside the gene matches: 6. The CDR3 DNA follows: TGTGCCATCAGTACGGGACAGTTGACCTACGAGCAGTACTTC. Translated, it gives CAISTGQLTYEQYF.

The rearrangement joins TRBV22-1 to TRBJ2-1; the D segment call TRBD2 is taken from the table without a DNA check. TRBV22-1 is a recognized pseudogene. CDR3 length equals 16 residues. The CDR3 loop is CASSLGPGRSYNEQFF. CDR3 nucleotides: TGTGCCAGCAGTTTGGGGCCTGGGAGGTCCTACAATGAGCAGTTCTTC.

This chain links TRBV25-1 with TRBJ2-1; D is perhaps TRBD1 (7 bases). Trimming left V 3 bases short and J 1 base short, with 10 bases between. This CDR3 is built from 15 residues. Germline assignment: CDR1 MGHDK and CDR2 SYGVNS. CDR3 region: CASSDAGGSYNEQFF. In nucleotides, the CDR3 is TGTGCCAGCAGTGACGCAGGGGGGTCCTACAATGAGCAGTTCTTC.

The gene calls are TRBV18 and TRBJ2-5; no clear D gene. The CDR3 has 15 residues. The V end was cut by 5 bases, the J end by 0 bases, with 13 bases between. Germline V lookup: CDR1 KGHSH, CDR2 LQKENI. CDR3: CASSSNLQNQETQYF. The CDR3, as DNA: TGTGCCAGCTCATCCAATTTACAGAACCAAGAGACCCAGTACTTC. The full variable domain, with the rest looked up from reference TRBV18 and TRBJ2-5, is NAGVMQNPRHLVRRRGQEARLRCSPMKGHSHVYWYRQLPEEGLKFMVYLQKENIIDESGMPKERFSAEFPKEGPSILRIQQVVRGDSAAYFCASSSNLQNQETQYFGPGTRLLVL.

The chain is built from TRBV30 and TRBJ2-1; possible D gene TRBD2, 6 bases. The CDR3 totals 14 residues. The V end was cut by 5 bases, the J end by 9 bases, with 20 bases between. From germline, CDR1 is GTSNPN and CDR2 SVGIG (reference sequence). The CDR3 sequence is CAWGPGTGTFEQFF. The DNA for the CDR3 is TGTGCCTGGGGCCCCGGGACTGGTACCTTTGAGCAGTTCTTC.

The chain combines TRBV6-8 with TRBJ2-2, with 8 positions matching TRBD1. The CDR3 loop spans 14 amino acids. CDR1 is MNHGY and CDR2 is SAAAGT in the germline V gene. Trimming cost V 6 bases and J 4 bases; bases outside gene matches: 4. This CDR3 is CASSWTGSTGELFF. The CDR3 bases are TGTGCCAGCAGCTGGACAGGGAGCACCGGGGAGCTGTTTTTT.

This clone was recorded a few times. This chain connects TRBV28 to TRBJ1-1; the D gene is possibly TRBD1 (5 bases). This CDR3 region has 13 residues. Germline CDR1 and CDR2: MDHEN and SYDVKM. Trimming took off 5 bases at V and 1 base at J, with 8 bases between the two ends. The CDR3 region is CASSMTENTEAFF. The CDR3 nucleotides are TGTGCCAGCAGTATGACAGAGAACACTGAAGCTTTCTTT. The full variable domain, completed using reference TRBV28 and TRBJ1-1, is DVKVTQSSRYLVKRTGEKVFLECVQDMDHENMFWYRQDPGLGLRLIYFSYDVKMKEKGDIPEGYSVSREKKERFSLILESASTNQTSMYLCASSMTENTEAFFGQGTRLTVV.

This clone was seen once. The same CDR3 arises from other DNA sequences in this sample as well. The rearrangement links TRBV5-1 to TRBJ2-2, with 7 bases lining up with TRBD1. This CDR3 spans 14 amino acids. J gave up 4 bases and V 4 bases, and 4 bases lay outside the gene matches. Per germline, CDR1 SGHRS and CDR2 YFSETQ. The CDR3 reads CASSPRQGTGELFF. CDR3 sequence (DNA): TGCGCCAGCAGCCCGAGACAGGGCACCGGGGAGCTGTTTTTT.

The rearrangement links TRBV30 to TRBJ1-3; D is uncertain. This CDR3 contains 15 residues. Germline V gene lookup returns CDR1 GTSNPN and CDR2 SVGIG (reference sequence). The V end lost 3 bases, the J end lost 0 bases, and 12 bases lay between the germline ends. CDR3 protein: CAWRELGVSGNTIYF. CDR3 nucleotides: TGTGCCTGGAGAGAGTTAGGCGTCTCTGGAAACACCATATATTTT.

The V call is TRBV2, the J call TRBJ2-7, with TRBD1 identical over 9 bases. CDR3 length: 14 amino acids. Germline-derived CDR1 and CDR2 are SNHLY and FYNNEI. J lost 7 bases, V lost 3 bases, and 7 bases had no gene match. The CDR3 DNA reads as TGTGCCAGCAGTGAGCCCGGGACAGGGTGGGAGCAGTACTTC. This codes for CASSEPGTGWEQYF.

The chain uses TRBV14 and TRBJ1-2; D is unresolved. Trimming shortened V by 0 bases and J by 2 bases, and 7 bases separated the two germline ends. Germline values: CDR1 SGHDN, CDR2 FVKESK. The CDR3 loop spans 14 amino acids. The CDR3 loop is CASSQDARNYGYTF. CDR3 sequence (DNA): TGTGCCAGCAGCCAAGATGCACGGAACTATGGCTACACCTTC.

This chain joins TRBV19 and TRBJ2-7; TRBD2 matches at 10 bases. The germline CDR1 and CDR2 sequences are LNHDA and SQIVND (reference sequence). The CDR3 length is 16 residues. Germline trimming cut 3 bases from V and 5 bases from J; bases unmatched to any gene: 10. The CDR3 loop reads CASSILLSGRADEQYF. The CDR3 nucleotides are TGTGCCAGTAGTATTCTTCTGAGCGGGAGGGCCGACGAGCAGTACTTC.

CDR3 loop: CASSPQGQGNIQYF. The CDR3 nucleotides are TGTGCCAGTAGCCCCCAGGGACAGGGAAACATTCAGTACTTC. The rearrangement links TRBV19 to TRBJ2-4; 9 nucleotides line up with TRBD1. The CDR3 is 14 residues long. The J segment lost 6 bases and the V segment lost 6 bases, leaving 6 bases of the junction unmatched. CDR1 is LNHDA, CDR2 SQIVND, per germline (reference sequence).

The CDR3 spells CASSQDRNSNQPQHF. The CDR3 DNA reads as TGTGCCAGTAGTCAAGACAGAAATAGCAATCAGCCCCAGCATTTT. The rearrangement uses TRBV19 and TRBJ1-5; D may be TRBD1 (5 bases). From germline, CDR1 is LNHDA and CDR2 SQIVND (reference sequence). The CDR3 has 15 residues. V lost 5 bases and J 0 bases, leaving 11 bases between the germline ends.

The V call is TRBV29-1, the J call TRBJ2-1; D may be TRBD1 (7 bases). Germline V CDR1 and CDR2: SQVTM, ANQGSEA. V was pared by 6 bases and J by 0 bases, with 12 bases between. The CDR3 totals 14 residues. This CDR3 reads CSVTGRNSYNEQFF. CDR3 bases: TGCAGCGTGACAGGGAGGAACTCCTACAATGAGCAGTTCTTC.

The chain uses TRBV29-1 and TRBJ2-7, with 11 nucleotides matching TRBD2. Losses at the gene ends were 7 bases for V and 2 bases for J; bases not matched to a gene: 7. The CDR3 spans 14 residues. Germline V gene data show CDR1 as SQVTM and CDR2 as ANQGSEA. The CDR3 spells CSAIAGGGPYEQYF. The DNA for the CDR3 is TGCAGCGCTATAGCGGGAGGGGGCCCCTACGAGCAGTACTTC.

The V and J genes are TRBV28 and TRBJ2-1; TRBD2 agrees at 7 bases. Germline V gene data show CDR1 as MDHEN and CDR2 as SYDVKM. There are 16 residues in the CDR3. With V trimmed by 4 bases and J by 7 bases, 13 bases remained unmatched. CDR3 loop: CASSSFVAGDWNEQFF. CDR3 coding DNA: TGTGCCAGCAGTTCCTTTGTGGCGGGAGATTGGAATGAGCAGTTCTTC.

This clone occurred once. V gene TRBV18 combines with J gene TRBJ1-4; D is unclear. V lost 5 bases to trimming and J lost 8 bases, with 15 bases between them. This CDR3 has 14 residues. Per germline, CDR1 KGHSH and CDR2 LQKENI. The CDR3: CASSTTGLGEKLFF. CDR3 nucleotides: TGTGCCAGCTCAACTACCGGACTCGGAGAAAAACTGTTTTTT.

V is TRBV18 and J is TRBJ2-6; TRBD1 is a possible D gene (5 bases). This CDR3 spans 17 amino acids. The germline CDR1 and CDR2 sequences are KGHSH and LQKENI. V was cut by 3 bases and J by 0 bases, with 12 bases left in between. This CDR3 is CASSPSDSDSGANVLTF. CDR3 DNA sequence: TGTGCCAGCTCACCCTCAGACAGCGACTCTGGGGCCAACGTCCTGACTTTC.

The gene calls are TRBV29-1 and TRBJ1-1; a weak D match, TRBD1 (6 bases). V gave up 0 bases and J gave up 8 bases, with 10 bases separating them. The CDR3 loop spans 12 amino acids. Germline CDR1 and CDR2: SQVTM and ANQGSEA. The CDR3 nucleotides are TGCAGCGTTGAAGATCAGGGGCTGGAAGCTTTCTTT. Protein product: CSVEDQGLEAFF.

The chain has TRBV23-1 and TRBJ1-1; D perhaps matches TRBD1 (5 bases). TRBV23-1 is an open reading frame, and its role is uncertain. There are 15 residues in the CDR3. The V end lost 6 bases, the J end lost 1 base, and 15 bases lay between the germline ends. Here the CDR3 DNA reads TGCGCCAGCAGCCAAGAGGGGTCAGGGAACACTGAAGCTTTCTTT. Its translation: CASSQEGSGNTEAFF.

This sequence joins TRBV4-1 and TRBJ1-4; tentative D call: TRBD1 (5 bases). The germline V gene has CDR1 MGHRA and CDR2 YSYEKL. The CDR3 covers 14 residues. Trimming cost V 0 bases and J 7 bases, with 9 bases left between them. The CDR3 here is CASSQEGRVEKLFF. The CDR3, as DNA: TGCGCCAGCAGCCAAGAGGGCAGGGTTGAAAAACTGTTTTTT.